Shown below are 22 T cell receptor beta chains from a single sample sequenced in a study of tumor and adjacent non-tumor tissue in lung cancer. RNA was extracted from bulk tissue without any cell sorting. This non-tumor lung sample came from over 3 cm beyond the tumor edge. The library came from three nested PCR rounds adapted from ARM-PCR protocols. TCRdb used MiXCR to reprocess the multiplex PCR reads, holding one entry per CDR3 protein. The sample lists about 100,000 distinct CDR3 sequences, more than 55% occurring once. The material sequenced was distant non-tumor lung tissue. The receptors were sampled from a man younger than 45 with non-small cell lung cancer.

There are many counts of this clonotype. V usage is TRBV12-3 or TRBV12-4 and J usage is TRBJ2-7; no firm D call. V lost 4 bases and J 1 base, leaving 5 bases between the germline ends. The CDR3 consists of 12 residues. The CDR3 spells CASSSRSYEQYF. The CDR3 DNA sequence: TGTGCCAGCAGTTCCAGGTCCTACGAGCAGTACTTC.

With regard to this clonotype: A single base separates this from a much larger clone, so it may be a read error. The rearrangement links TRBV12-3 or TRBV12-4 to TRBJ1-4, with TRBD1 matching over 7 bases. This CDR3 region has 15 residues. With V trimmed by 5 bases and J by 8 bases, 11 bases remained unmatched. The CDR3 reads CASSGGGTAREKLFF. The DNA for the CDR3 is TGTGCCAGCAGTGGAGGAGGGACAGCCAGGGAAAAACTGTTTTTT.

This chain joins TRBV5-6 and TRBJ1-1; 10 bases fit TRBD1. In germline, CDR1 is SGHDT, CDR2 YYEEEE. Trimming removed 4 bases from V and 4 bases from J; junction bases left unmatched: 1. The CDR3 consists of 13 residues. The CDR3 here is CASSGTGVTEAFF. DNA for the CDR3: TGTGCCAGCAGCGGGACAGGGGTCACTGAAGCTTTCTTT. The whole variable domain, filled in from reference TRBV5-6 and TRBJ1-1, reads DAGVTQSPTHLIKTRGQQVTLRCSPKSGHDTVSWYQQALGQGPQFIFQYYEEEERQRGNFPDRFSGHQFPNYSSELNVNALLLGDSALYLCASSGTGVTEAFFGQGTRLTVV.

The chain has TRBV20-1 and TRBJ2-1; perhaps TRBD2 as D (5 bases). V lost 7 bases to trimming and J lost 4 bases, with 17 bases between them. CDR1 and CDR2 from the germline V gene are DFQATT and SNEGSKA (reference sequence). This CDR3 comprises 14 residues. The DNA for the CDR3 is TGCAGTGGCCCCAGGACTGAGGATTACAATGAGCAGTTCTTC. It is translated as CSGPRTEDYNEQFF.

This clonotype was seen ten or more times. The chain is built from TRBV5-6 and TRBJ2-1; TRBD1 aligns across 9 bases. CDR3 length: 17 amino acids. Germline lookup yields CDR1 SGHDT and CDR2 YYEEEE. The ends lost 4 bases at V and 0 bases at J; junction bases unmatched: 8. The CDR3 reads CASSQDRGHFSYNEQFF. For the CDR3, the DNA is TGTGCCAGCAGCCAGGACAGGGGCCATTTCTCCTACAATGAGCAGTTCTTC.

Notes on this clonotype: At one boundary the junction diverges from the germline segment, which might be a read error. The V and J genes are TRBV6-1 and TRBJ2-7; 9 nucleotides align to TRBD2. The CDR3 length is 15 residues. CDR1 and CDR2 from the germline V gene are MNHNS and SASEGT. The CDR3 is CASSAGTSLSYEQYF. The CDR3 bases are TGTGCCAGCAGTGCCGGGACTAGCCTTTCCTATGAGCAATACTTC.

Turning to this clonotype: One base away lies a much larger clone, so this may be a sequencing read error. The chain recombines TRBV20-1 with TRBJ2-3, with 8 bases that match TRBD2. Per germline, CDR1 DFQATT and CDR2 SNEGSKA (reference sequence). The CDR3 length is 13 residues. The CDR3 nucleotides are TGCACTGCTCCGACTAGCGGCACAGATACGCAGTATTTT. It codes for CTAPTSGTDTQYF.

This clonotype was observed at least ten times. V is TRBV6-2 or TRBV6-3 and J is TRBJ2-3; D may correspond to TRBD1 or TRBD2 (6 bases each). Germline assignment: CDR1 MNHEY and CDR2 SVGEGT. Trimming shortened V by 7 bases and J by 3 bases, and 17 bases separated the two germline ends. CDR3 length equals 15 residues. The CDR3 DNA reads as TGTGCCAGCAATGAACGGGGGCCGGAGACAGATACGCAGTATTTT. Translation: CASNERGPETDTQYF.

As concerns this clonotype: With a much larger clone just one base away, this may be a read error. The chain carries TRBV11-3 and TRBJ2-5, with 8 bases that match TRBD2. This CDR3 region has 17 residues. The V gene's germline CDR1 is SGHNT and CDR2 YENEEA. The CDR3 is CASGLTGTSGNQETQYF. The CDR3 coding sequence is TGTGCCAGCGGCTTAACAGGCACTAGCGGAAATCAAGAGACCCAGTACTTC.

Points on this clonotype: Sequence at one end of the junction differs from germline and may be a read error. This sequence joins TRBV6-1 and TRBJ1-1; possibly TRBD1 for D (5 bases). Germline V lookup: CDR1 MNHNS, CDR2 SASEGT. The CDR3 has 13 residues. CDR3 in amino acids: CTSTLTENTEAFF. For the CDR3, the DNA is TGTACCAGCACCTTGACAGAGAACACTGAAGCTTTCTTT.

This chain joins TRBV4-1 and TRBJ2-5; perhaps TRBD2 as D (5 bases). Germline-derived CDR1 and CDR2 are MGHRA and YSYEKL. V dropped 3 bases and J dropped 5 bases, with 16 bases sitting between them. CDR3 length: 15 residues. The CDR3 nucleotides read TGCGCCAGCAGCCAGGATCGGGATGAAGACGAGACCCAGTACTTC. It is translated as CASSQDRDEDETQYF.

The gene calls are TRBV11-3 and TRBJ2-1; D is tentatively TRBD1 or TRBD2 (5 bases each). Trimming removed 5 bases at V and 9 bases at J, with 17 bases between. Germline loops: CDR1 SGHNT, CDR2 YENEEA. The CDR3 spans 14 residues. The DNA for the CDR3 is TGTGCCAGCAGCCTCGGGATAGGGGTCTGTGAGCAGTTCTTC. This translates into CASSLGIGVCEQFF.

The rearrangement uses TRBV29-1 and TRBJ2-2; the D is unclear. Germline V gene lookup returns CDR1 SQVTM and CDR2 ANQGSEA. The CDR3 extends over 12 amino acids. In DNA, the CDR3 is TGCAGTGTCGTCAGTGCCACCGGGGAGCTGTTTTTT. The encoded protein is CSVVSATGELFF.

Only a few counts were recorded for this clonotype. This chain connects TRBV5-1 to TRBJ2-5; D is perhaps TRBD1 (5 bases). From germline, CDR1 is SGHRS and CDR2 YFSETQ. CDR3 length: 13 amino acids. Trimming cost V 2 bases and J 0 bases, with 5 bases left between them. The CDR3 nucleotides are TGCGCCAGCAGCTTACAGGACCAAGAGACCCAGTACTTC. Encoded protein: CASSLQDQETQYF.

As for this clonotype: Compared with germline, one end of the junction differs, possibly owing to a read error. The chain employs TRBV4-1 and TRBJ1-6, with D uncertain. Germline V gene sequence: CDR1 MGHRA, CDR2 YSYEKL. This CDR3 contains 14 residues. The CDR3 spells CANSQVPWTSALHF. CDR3 bases: TGCGCCAACAGCCAAGTTCCATGGACTTCAGCCCTCCACTTT.

This clonotype was counted only a few times. A much more abundant neighbour one base away suggests this may be a read error. This chain connects TRBV7-3 to TRBJ2-3; 9 bases agree with TRBD2. Per germline, CDR1 SGHTA and CDR2 FQGTGA. The trim removed 4 bases at V and 14 bases at J, leaving 13 bases unmatched. CDR3 length: 14 amino acids. The CDR3 here is CASSSGLARGPGYF. CDR3 in DNA: TGTGCCAGCAGCTCCGGACTAGCGAGAGGGCCGGGGTATTTT.

The chain combines TRBV6-2 or TRBV6-3 with TRBJ1-5, with 10 bases aligning to TRBD1. This CDR3 has 14 amino acids. Germline CDR1 reads MNHEY; CDR2 reads SVGEGT. J was trimmed by 7 bases and V by 9 bases; bases with no gene match: 9. This chain's CDR3 is CASSPGQGVQPQHF. CDR3 bases: TGTGCCAGTAGTCCCGGACAGGGGGTGCAGCCCCAGCATTTT.

This clonotype has only a few counts. This may be a read error: a much more frequent sequence differs by one nucleotide. This chain connects TRBV20-1 to TRBJ1-6; 8 positions match TRBD1. The CDR3 length is 14 residues. Germline CDR1 DFQATT, CDR2 SNEGSKA (reference sequence). The CDR3 loop is CSARDGTGDSPVHF. The DNA for the CDR3 is TGCAGTGCTAGAGATGGGACAGGTGATTCACCCGTCCACTTT.

This clonotype was counted a single time. The J gene is TRBJ2-7, the V gene TRBV11-2; the D gene is possibly TRBD1 (6 bases). This CDR3 has 14 residues. Germline V gene sequence: CDR1 SGHAT, CDR2 FQNNGV. Trimming took 5 bases from V and 10 from J, leaving 21 bases between them. CDR3 coding DNA: TGTGCCAGCAGCCGACCCCGGGACAAAAGCGATCAGTACTTC. Translating gives CASSRPRDKSDQYF. Drawing the rest from reference TRBV11-2 and TRBJ2-7, the complete variable domain is EAGVAQSPRYKIIEKRQSVAFWCNPISGHATLYWYQQILGQGPKLLIQFQNNGVVDDSQLPKDRFSAERLKGVDSTLKIQPAKLEDSAVYLCASSRPRDKSDQYFGPGTRLTVT.

To note about this clonotype: A clone one base away is much larger, so this may be a read error. The chain combines TRBV12-3 or TRBV12-4 with TRBJ2-5, with a possible D match to TRBD1 (6 bases). This CDR3 is built from 11 residues. In DNA, the CDR3 is TGTGTCAGCAGTTTAGGGGGGACCCAGTACTTC. This translates into CVSSLGGTQYF.

As regards this clonotype: A much larger clone lies one base from this, so it may be a read error. V is TRBV10-3 and J is TRBJ2-1; 9 bases map to TRBD1. Germline CDR1 is ENHRY and CDR2 is SYGVKD. CDR3 length: 13 amino acids. V lost 8 bases, J lost 8 bases, and 7 bases stayed unmatched. The CDR3 is CAIEPGQGDEQFF. As DNA, the CDR3 is TGTGCCATCGAACCGGGACAGGGAGATGAGCAGTTCTTC.

The J gene is TRBJ2-2, the V gene TRBV20-1; 10 nucleotides align to TRBD2. Germline-derived CDR1 and CDR2 are DFQATT and SNEGSKA (reference sequence). The CDR3 covers 14 residues. J gave up 17 bases and V 2 bases, and 14 bases lay outside the gene matches. The CDR3 DNA reads TGCAGTGCTAGACTAGCGGGAGACACCGGGGAGCAATTTTTT. Protein: CSARLAGDTGEQFF.